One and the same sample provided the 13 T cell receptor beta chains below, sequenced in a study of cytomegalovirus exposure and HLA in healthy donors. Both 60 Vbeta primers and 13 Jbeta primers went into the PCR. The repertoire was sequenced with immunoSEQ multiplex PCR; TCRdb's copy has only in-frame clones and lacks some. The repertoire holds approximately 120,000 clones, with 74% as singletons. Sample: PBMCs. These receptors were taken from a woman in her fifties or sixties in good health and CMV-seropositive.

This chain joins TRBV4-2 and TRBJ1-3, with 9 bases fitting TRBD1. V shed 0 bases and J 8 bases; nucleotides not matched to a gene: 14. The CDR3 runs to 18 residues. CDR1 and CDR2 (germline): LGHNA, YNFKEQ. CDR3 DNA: TGTGCCAGCAGCCAAGATAGGGACACAGGGGGCGCTGAGGACACCATATATTTT. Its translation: CASSQDRDTGGAEDTIYF.

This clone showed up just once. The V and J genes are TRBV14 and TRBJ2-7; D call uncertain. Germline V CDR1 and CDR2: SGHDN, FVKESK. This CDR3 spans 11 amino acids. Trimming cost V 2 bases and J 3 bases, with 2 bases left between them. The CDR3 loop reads CASSQYYEQYF. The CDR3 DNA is TGTGCCAGCAGCCAATACTACGAGCAGTACTTC.

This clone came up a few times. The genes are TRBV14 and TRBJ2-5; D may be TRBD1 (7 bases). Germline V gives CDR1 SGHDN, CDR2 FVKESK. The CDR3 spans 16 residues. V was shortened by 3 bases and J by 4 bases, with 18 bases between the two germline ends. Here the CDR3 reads CASSQARGAGTETQYF. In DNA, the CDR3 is TGTGCCAGCAGCCAGGCCAGGGGGGCCGGGACAGAGACCCAGTACTTC.

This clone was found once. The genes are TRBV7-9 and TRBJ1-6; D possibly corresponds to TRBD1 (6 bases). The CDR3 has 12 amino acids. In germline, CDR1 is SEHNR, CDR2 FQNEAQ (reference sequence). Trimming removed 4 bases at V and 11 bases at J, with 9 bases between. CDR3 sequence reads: CASSSSGAPLHF. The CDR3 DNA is TGTGCCAGCAGCTCGTCAGGGGCACCCCTCCACTTT.

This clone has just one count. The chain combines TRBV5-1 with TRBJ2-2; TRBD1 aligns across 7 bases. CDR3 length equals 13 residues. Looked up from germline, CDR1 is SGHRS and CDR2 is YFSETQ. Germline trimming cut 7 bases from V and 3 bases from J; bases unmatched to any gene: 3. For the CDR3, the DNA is TGCGCCAGCCGGCAGGGGGACACCGGGGAGCTGTTTTTT. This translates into CASRQGDTGELFF.

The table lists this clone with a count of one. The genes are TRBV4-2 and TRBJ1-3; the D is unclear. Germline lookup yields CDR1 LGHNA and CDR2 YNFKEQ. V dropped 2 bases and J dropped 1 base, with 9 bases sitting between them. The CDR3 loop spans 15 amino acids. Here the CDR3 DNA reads TGTGCCAGCAGCCAAAAGCCATCTTCTGGAAACACCATATATTTT. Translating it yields CASSQKPSSGNTIYF.

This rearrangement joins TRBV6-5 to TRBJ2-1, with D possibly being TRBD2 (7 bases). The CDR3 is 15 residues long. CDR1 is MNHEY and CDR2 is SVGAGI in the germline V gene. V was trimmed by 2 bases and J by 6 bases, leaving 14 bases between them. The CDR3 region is CASSYRGGVTNEQFF. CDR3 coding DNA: TGTGCCAGCAGTTACAGGGGGGGGGTAACCAATGAGCAGTTCTTC.

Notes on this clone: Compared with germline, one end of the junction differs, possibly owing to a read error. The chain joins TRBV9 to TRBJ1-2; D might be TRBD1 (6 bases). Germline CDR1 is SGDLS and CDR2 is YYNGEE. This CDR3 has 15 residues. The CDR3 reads CASSFQGGELSGRAF. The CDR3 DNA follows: TGTGCCAGCAGCTTCCAAGGGGGGGAATTATCCGGCCGCGCCTTC.

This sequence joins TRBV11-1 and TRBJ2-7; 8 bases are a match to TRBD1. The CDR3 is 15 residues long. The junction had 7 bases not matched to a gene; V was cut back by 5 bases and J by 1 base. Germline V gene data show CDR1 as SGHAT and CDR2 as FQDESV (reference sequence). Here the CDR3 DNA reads TGTGCCAGCAGCAGCCGGGACAGGTCTTCCTACGAGCAGTACTTC. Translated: CASSSRDRSSYEQYF.

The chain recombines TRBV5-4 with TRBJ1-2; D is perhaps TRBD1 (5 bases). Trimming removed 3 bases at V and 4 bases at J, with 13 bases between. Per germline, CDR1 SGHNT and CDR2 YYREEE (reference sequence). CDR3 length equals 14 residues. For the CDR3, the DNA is TGTGCCAGCAGCTACGGTGGGGCTCCCTATGGCTACACCTTC. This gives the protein CASSYGGAPYGYTF.

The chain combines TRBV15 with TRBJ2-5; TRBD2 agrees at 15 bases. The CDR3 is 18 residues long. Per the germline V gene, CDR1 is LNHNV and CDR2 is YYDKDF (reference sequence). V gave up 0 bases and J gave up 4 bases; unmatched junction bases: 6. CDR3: CATSRDQGLAGGAETQYF. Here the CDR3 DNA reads TGTGCCACCAGCAGAGATCAAGGACTAGCGGGGGGGGCAGAGACCCAGTACTTC.

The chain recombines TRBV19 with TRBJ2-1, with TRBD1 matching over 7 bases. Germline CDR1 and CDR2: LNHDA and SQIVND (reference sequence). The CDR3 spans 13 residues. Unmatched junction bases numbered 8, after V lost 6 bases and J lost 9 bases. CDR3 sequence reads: CASSETTGVEQFF. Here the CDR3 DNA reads TGTGCCAGTAGCGAAACAACAGGGGTTGAGCAGTTCTTC. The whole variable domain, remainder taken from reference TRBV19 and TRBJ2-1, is DGGITQSPKYLFRKEGQNVTLSCEQNLNHDAMYWYRQDPGQGLRLIYYSQIVNDFQKGDIAEGYSVSREKKESFPLTVTSAQKNPTAFYLCASSETTGVEQFFGPGTRLTVL.

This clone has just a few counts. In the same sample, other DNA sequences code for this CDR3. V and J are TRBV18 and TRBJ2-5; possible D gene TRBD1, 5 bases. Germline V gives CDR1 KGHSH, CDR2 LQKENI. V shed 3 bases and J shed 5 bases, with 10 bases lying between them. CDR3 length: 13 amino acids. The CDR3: CASSPGQEETQYF. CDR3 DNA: TGTGCCAGCTCACCGGGGCAGGAGGAGACCCAGTACTTC.